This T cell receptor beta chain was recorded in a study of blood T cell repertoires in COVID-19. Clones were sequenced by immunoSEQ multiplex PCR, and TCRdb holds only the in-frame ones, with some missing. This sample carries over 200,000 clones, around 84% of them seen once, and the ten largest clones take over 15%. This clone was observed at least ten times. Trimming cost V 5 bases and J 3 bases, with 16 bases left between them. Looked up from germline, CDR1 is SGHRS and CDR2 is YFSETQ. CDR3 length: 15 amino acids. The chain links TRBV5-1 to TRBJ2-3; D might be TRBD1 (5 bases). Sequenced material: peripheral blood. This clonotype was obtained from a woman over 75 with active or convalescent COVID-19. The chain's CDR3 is CASRPSGLGTDTQYF. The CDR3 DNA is TGCGCCAGCAGACCATCAGGGTTGGGGACAGATACGCAGTATTTT.